These T cell receptor beta chains were read from a single sample in a study of blood T cells in healthy people across ages. TCRdb itself ran the 5' RACE reads through MiXCR, one entry per CDR3 protein. Among over a million distinct CDR3 sequences listed, roughly a quarter were seen once. The data also belong to a second study, concerning T cells of mothers and their children.

The sample comprised blood. Receptors were obtained from a girl aged 2-15 years in good health. Both conserved end residues are part of each CDR3. A D gene is named only where the DNA matches it firmly. Size tells how often a clone was seen (once, few, many) or the class of an expanded clone, and some rows leave it out.

.	TRBJ2-7	TRBV27	few	CASRNLADYEQYF	TGTGCCAGCAGGAATTTAGCGGACTACGAGCAGTACTTC
.	TRBJ1-1	TRBV28	few	CAIQLNTEAFF	TGTGCCATACAGCTAAACACTGAAGCTTTCTTT
.	TRBJ2-5	TRBV7-2	few	CASSLQDYDGGETQYF	TGTGCCAGCAGCTTACAAGACTATGATGGGGGTGAGACCCAGTACTTC
TRBD2	TRBJ2-4	TRBV6-2/TRBV6-3	.	CASSYSGRAKNIQYF	TGTGCCAGCAGTTACAGCGGGAGGGCCAAAAACATTCAGTACTTC
.	TRBJ2-4	TRBV13	.	CASSTRGGVAKNIQYF	TGTGCCAGCAGCACCCGAGGGGGGGTAGCCAAAAACATTCAGTACTTC
.	TRBJ1-1	TRBV3-1	.	CASSPRSNTEAFF	TGTGCCAGCAGCCCCCGGTCGAACACTGAAGCTTTCTTT
.	TRBJ2-7	TRBV2	.	CASSEELEGVRYEQYF	TGTGCCAGCAGTGAAGAATTAGAGGGAGTTCGCTACGAGCAGTACTTC
.	TRBJ1-6	TRBV7-2	.	CASTPAYGDPYNSPLHF	TGTGCCAGCACCCCCGCTTACGGGGACCCCTATAATTCACCCCTCCACTTT
.	TRBJ1-2	TRBV12-3/TRBV12-4	few	CASSENLRVDYGYTF	TGTGCCAGCAGTGAAAACTTGAGAGTCGACTATGGCTACACCTTC
TRBD2	TRBJ2-5	TRBV4-1	many	CASSPYSGGPETQYF	TGCGCCAGCAGCCCATACTCGGGAGGGCCAGAGACCCAGTACTTC
.	TRBJ2-1	TRBV20-1	.	CSARDRGSRTYNEQFF	TGCAGTGCTAGAGATAGGGGTAGCCGGACCTACAATGAGCAGTTCTTC
.	TRBJ2-1	TRBV29-1	.	CSAHGGSADDNEQFF	TGCAGCGCTCATGGGGGTTCCGCGGACGACAATGAGCAGTTCTTC
.	TRBJ1-4	TRBV29-1	few	CSVTNGEKLFF	TGCAGCGTTACCAATGGGGAAAAACTGTTTTTT
TRBD1	TRBJ2-7	TRBV19	.	CASRAGTGATYEQYF	TGTGCCAGTAGGGCCGGGACAGGGGCCACCTACGAGCAGTACTTC
.	TRBJ2-1	TRBV20-1	.	CSAEGLTGYYNEQFF	TGCAGTGCTGAGGGGTTGACTGGATACTACAATGAGCAGTTCTTC
TRBD2	TRBJ2-7	TRBV7-9	.	CASSLAGLAGVGEQYF	TGTGCCAGCAGCTTAGCAGGCCTAGCGGGAGTGGGGGAGCAGTACTTC
.	TRBJ1-5	TRBV27	few	CASSPQAYSNQPQHF	TGTGCCAGCAGCCCACAGGCGTATAGCAATCAGCCCCAGCATTTT
TRBD2	TRBJ2-1	TRBV2	.	CASSKTPGRSSGEQFF	TGTGCCAGCAGCAAAACCCCCGGGAGGTCATCGGGCGAGCAGTTCTTC
.	TRBJ2-1	TRBV13	.	CASSSEEGPLYNEQFF	TGTGCCAGCAGCTCTGAGGAGGGCCCACTATACAATGAGCAGTTCTTC
.	TRBJ2-3	TRBV4-2	few	CASSQGRAHTDTQYF	TGTGCCAGCAGCCAAGGACGGGCCCACACAGATACGCAGTATTTT
.	TRBJ2-5	TRBV7-6	.	CASSLGYRVQETQYF	TGTGCCAGCAGCTTAGGCTACAGGGTGCAAGAGACCCAGTACTTC
.	TRBJ2-3	TRBV29-1	.	CSSFFSTDTQYF	TGCAGTTCCTTTTTTAGCACAGATACGCAGTATTTT
.	TRBJ2-5	TRBV7-9	.	CASSLRSDSQETQYF	TGTGCCAGCAGCTTACGGTCTGACAGTCAAGAGACCCAGTACTTC
.	TRBJ2-5	TRBV12-3/TRBV12-4	few	CASSSPKGGQETQYF	TGTGCCAGCAGTTCCCCGAAAGGGGGGCAAGAGACCCAGTACTTC
.	TRBJ1-2	TRBV12-3/TRBV12-4	few	CASTSGILGYTF	TGTGCCAGCACATCGGGGATTCTAGGCTACACCTTC
TRBD2	TRBJ2-3	TRBV9	.	CASSSEGLAGGSGATDTQYF	TGTGCCAGCAGTTCAGAGGGACTAGCGGGAGGTAGCGGTGCAACAGATACGCAGTATTTT
.	TRBJ1-4	TRBV2	.	CASRSWEKLFF	TGTGCCAGCAGGTCCTGGGAAAAACTGTTTTTT
.	TRBJ2-1	TRBV2	once	CASSGTPSSYNEQFF	TGTGCCAGCAGCGGGACTCCGAGCTCCTACAATGAGCAGTTCTTC
.	TRBJ2-1	TRBV7-8	once	CASSSVRGTQYNEQFF	TGTGCCAGCAGTTCAGTTCGGGGGACCCAATACAATGAGCAGTTCTTC
TRBD1	TRBJ2-7	TRBV27	.	CASMTGGRDEQYF	TGTGCCAGTATGACAGGGGGCCGCGACGAGCAGTACTTC
TRBD1	TRBJ1-1	TRBV3-1	few	CASSQAETGENTEAFF	TGTGCCAGCAGCCAGGCGGAGACAGGGGAGAACACTGAAGCTTTCTTT
.	TRBJ1-5	TRBV9	few	CASSVSPTGNQPQHF	TGTGCCAGCAGCGTAAGCCCTACGGGCAATCAGCCCCAGCATTTT
.	TRBJ2-6	TRBV25-1	few	CAAEVRANVLTF	TGCGCCGCAGAGGTTAGGGCCAACGTCCTGACTTTC
.	TRBJ2-5	TRBV20-1	.	CSARDQGGGGPLETQYF	TGCAGTGCTAGAGATCAGGGAGGGGGGGGGCCGTTGGAGACCCAGTACTTC
.	TRBJ1-3	TRBV20-1	.	CSASWTGETIYF	TGCAGTGCTTCCTGGACGGGAGAGACCATATATTTT
.	TRBJ1-2	TRBV7-2	many	CASSLAGSGYTF	TGTGCCAGCAGCTTAGCAGGTAGCGGCTACACCTTC
.	TRBJ2-7	TRBV20-1	few	CSASPVWRVSYEQYF	TGCAGTGCTAGTCCTGTGTGGCGGGTATCCTACGAGCAGTACTTC
.	TRBJ1-1	TRBV27	.	CASSLRTGGGTLTVAFF	TGTGCCAGCAGTTTACGAACAGGAGGAGGAACTCTAACAGTGGCTTTCTTT
.	TRBJ2-2	TRBV7-7	.	CASSPHSAGELFF	TGTGCTAGCAGCCCACACAGCGCCGGGGAGCTGTTTTTT
.	TRBJ2-7	TRBV6-5	.	CASSYGGTESYEQYF	TGTGCCAGCAGTTACGGCGGGACGGAGTCCTACGAGCAGTACTTC
.	TRBJ2-2	TRBV3-1	few	CASAHTGELFF	TGTGCCAGCGCACACACCGGGGAGCTGTTTTTT
.	TRBJ2-7	TRBV4-3	.	CASSQSTGEFEQYF	TGCGCCAGCAGCCAATCGACGGGGGAGTTCGAGCAGTACTTC
.	TRBJ2-3	TRBV7-2	.	CASSLTGRGSPDTQYF	TGTGCCAGCAGCTTAACTGGCAGGGGTAGCCCAGATACGCAGTATTTT
TRBD2	TRBJ2-1	TRBV2	few	CASREPTGGLPNEQFF	TGTGCCAGCCGCGAACCTACGGGGGGACTTCCCAATGAGCAGTTCTTC
.	TRBJ1-1	TRBV5-1	.	CASSLESVRRVNSAFF	TGCGCCAGCAGCTTGGAGTCTGTCCGGCGGGTTAACTCGGCTTTCTTT
.	TRBJ2-1	TRBV29-1	.	CSVVGAKNEQFF	TGCAGCGTTGTCGGGGCTAAGAATGAGCAGTTCTTC
TRBD2	TRBJ2-1	TRBV29-1	few	CGVEWLAVGLANEQFF	TGCGGCGTTGAATGGCTAGCGGTAGGACTCGCGAATGAGCAGTTCTTC
.	TRBJ2-7	TRBV7-9	few	CASSPSWDISYEQYF	TGTGCCAGCAGCCCCTCCTGGGACATCTCCTACGAGCAGTACTTC